One and the same sample provided the 8 T cell receptor beta chains below, sequenced in a study of T cell repertoires in cytomegalovirus infection. Their specific antigens are unknown. TCRdb re-called the reads through MiXCR, storing one row per CDR3 protein. This repertoire shows some 920,000 distinct CDR3 sequences, approximately 31% found once; its top ten account for around 15%. The sample in question was cultured CD8+ T cells from PBMCs, obtained from culture after CMV antigen stimulation. The receptors were sampled from a human donor in good health (CMV status not recorded). Some clones in this sample may be carry-over from other donors' samples.

The V call is TRBV7-9, the J call TRBJ2-1, with TRBD1 identical over 8 bases. V trimming: 3 bases; J trimming: 6 bases; junction bases outside the gene matches: 7. Germline V CDR1 and CDR2: SEHNR, FQNEAQ (reference sequence). The CDR3 is 15 amino acids. CDR3 region: CASSLDRAAANEQFF. Here the CDR3 DNA reads TGTGCCAGCAGCTTGGACAGGGCAGCGGCCAATGAGCAGTTCTTC.

The sample holds one count of this clonotype. The chain combines TRBV29-1 with TRBJ2-2; D is uncertain. V lost 1 base and J 3 bases, leaving 9 bases between the germline ends. The CDR3 sequence is 14 residues long. Germline CDR1 reads SQVTM; CDR2 reads ANQGSEA. DNA for the CDR3: TGCAGCGTTGAAGCAGGTGATGACACCGGGGAGCTGTTTTTT. This encodes CSVEAGDDTGELFF.

V is TRBV27 and J is TRBJ1-3; D possibly corresponds to TRBD1 (5 bases). V shed 0 bases and J shed 2 bases, with 8 bases lying between them. Germline CDR1 reads MNHEY; CDR2 reads SMNVEV (reference sequence). The length of the CDR3 is 15 residues. CDR3 sequence reads: CASSLSGDTGNTIYF. As DNA, the CDR3 is TGTGCCAGCAGTTTATCGGGGGATACTGGAAACACCATATATTTT.

The chain employs TRBV27 and TRBJ1-3, with 9 bases fitting TRBD1. This CDR3 has 15 amino acids. Per germline, CDR1 MNHEY and CDR2 SMNVEV (reference sequence). The trim removed 6 bases at V and 4 bases at J, leaving 7 bases unmatched. CDR3 coding DNA: TGTGCCAGCAGCCTACAGGGGGCTGCGGGAAACACCATATATTTT. Its translation is CASSLQGAAGNTIYF.

This clonotype was seen a handful of times. The chain links TRBV6-5 to TRBJ2-1; unclear D gene. The CDR3 contains 15 residues. CDR1 and CDR2 (germline): MNHEY, SVGAGI. V was trimmed by 0 bases and J by 0 bases, leaving 6 bases between them. The CDR3 nucleotides read TGTGCCAGCAGTTACTCGCTGGGCTCCTACAATGAGCAGTTCTTC. Translated, it gives CASSYSLGSYNEQFF.

As regards this clonotype: A much larger clone lies one base from this, so it may be a read error. V is TRBV27 and J is TRBJ2-2; D possibly corresponds to TRBD2 (7 bases). Germline V gene sequence: CDR1 MNHEY, CDR2 SMNVEV (reference sequence). The CDR3 loop spans 15 amino acids. CDR3 protein: CASSLRGRYTEELFF. CDR3 DNA: TGTGCCAGCAGTTTGCGGGGGCGCTACACCGAGGAGCTGTTTTTT.

V is TRBV12-3 or TRBV12-4 and J is TRBJ1-5; D is possibly TRBD1 (5 bases). The CDR3 spans 15 residues. Trimming removed 2 bases from V and 0 bases from J, with 8 bases in between. The CDR3 DNA is TGTGCCAGCAGTTTATGGGGGAATAGCAATCAGCCCCAGCATTTT. It yields the protein CASSLWGNSNQPQHF.

Many counts were recorded for this clonotype. The chain recombines TRBV7-9 with TRBJ2-3; D remains unclear. Between the trimmed V and J ends, which lost 2 bases and 4 bases, there was a span of 4 bases. Germline values: CDR1 SEHNR, CDR2 FQNEAQ (reference sequence). The CDR3 has 12 amino acids. The CDR3: CASSLNPDTQYF. DNA for the CDR3: TGTGCCAGCAGCTTAAATCCAGATACGCAGTATTTT. Looking up the rest from reference TRBV7-9 and TRBJ2-3 gives the full variable domain: DTGVSQNPRHKITKRGQNVTFRCDPISEHNRLYWYRQTLGQGPEFLTYFQNEAQLEKSRLLSDRFSAERPKGSFSTLEIQRTEQGDSAMYLCASSLNPDTQYFGPGTRLTVL.